This entry lists 31 T cell receptor beta chains sequenced from one sample in a study of cytomegalovirus exposure and HLA in healthy donors. Primers for the PCR totalled 60 Vbeta and 13 Jbeta. Assay: immunoSEQ multiplex PCR; the TCRdb copy retains only in-frame clones and omits some. The repertoire includes fewer than 55,000 clones, roughly 63% of them detected once, and approximately 12% sits in the top ten. Sequencing was performed on PBMCs. The receptors here all came from a man aged 55-75 years in good health and CMV-seropositive.

This rearrangement joins TRBV2 to TRBJ2-5; D not certain. Germline CDR1 and CDR2: SNHLY and FYNNEI. Trimming removed 6 bases from V and 1 base from J, with 9 bases in between. The CDR3 has 13 amino acids. Here the CDR3 reads CASSLLRQETQYF. DNA for the CDR3: TGTGCCAGCAGCCTATTGCGCCAAGAGACCCAGTACTTC.

The rearrangement uses TRBV29-1 and TRBJ2-3; 7 positions match TRBD2. The ends lost 7 bases at V and 0 bases at J; junction bases unmatched: 16. Per germline, CDR1 SQVTM and CDR2 ANQGSEA. The CDR3 totals 17 residues. The CDR3 region is CSAGQAGVRSSTDTQYF. CDR3 nucleotide sequence: TGCAGCGCGGGGCAGGCGGGAGTGCGGTCTAGCACAGATACGCAGTATTTT.

V gene TRBV7-7 combines with J gene TRBJ2-1; TRBD2 agrees at 10 bases. CDR1 SSHAT and CDR2 FNYEAQ come from the germline V gene (reference sequence). J gave up 6 bases and V 5 bases, and 10 bases lay outside the gene matches. CDR3 length equals 16 residues. The CDR3 coding sequence is TGTGCCAGCAGCACCATGGCTAGCGGGGGCCCCAATGAGCAGTTCTTC. Translated, it gives CASSTMASGGPNEQFF.

The chain joins TRBV5-1 to TRBJ2-3; 9 bases are shared with TRBD2. The V and J ends lost 2 bases and 5 bases, in that order; junction bases with no gene match: 6. The length of the CDR3 is 15 residues. CDR1 SGHRS and CDR2 YFSETQ come from the germline V gene. CDR3 region: CASSLGGRALDTQYF. CDR3 coding DNA: TGCGCCAGCAGCTTAGGCGGGAGGGCCTTAGATACGCAGTATTTT.

The rearrangement links TRBV6-6 to TRBJ2-2; 9 bases agree with TRBD2. The germline CDR1 and CDR2 sequences are MNHNY and SVGAGI (reference sequence). The CDR3 totals 15 residues. V shed 5 bases and J 5 bases; nucleotides not matched to a gene: 6. The CDR3 here is CASSNSGGGTGELFF. Here the CDR3 DNA reads TGTGCCAGCAGTAATAGCGGGGGCGGTACCGGGGAGCTGTTTTTT.

V is TRBV19 and J is TRBJ2-5, with TRBD1 matching 7 bases. The length of the CDR3 is 14 residues. Losses at the gene ends were 1 base for V and 1 base for J; bases not matched to a gene: 0. The germline V gene has CDR1 LNHDA and CDR2 SQIVND (reference sequence). The CDR3 is CASSIAGGQETQYF. CDR3 DNA: TGTGCCAGTAGTATAGCAGGGGGCCAAGAGACCCAGTACTTC.

The V call is TRBV29-1, the J call TRBJ2-5; 8 bases align to TRBD1. The germline V gene has CDR1 SQVTM and CDR2 ANQGSEA. V shed 5 bases and J 3 bases; nucleotides not matched to a gene: 5. This CDR3 region has 13 residues. The CDR3 protein is CSVLEQGEETQYF. The CDR3 DNA sequence: TGCAGCGTTTTGGAACAGGGGGAAGAGACCCAGTACTTC.

The V gene is TRBV9, the J gene TRBJ2-1, with 9 positions matching TRBD2. The CDR3 is 16 amino acids. Germline V lookup: CDR1 SGDLS, CDR2 YYNGEE. The trim removed 4 bases at V and 6 bases at J, leaving 11 bases unmatched. The CDR3, as DNA: TGTGCCAGCAGCCCCCTGGCGGGAGGGCCAGTCAATGAGCAGTTCTTC. This encodes CASSPLAGGPVNEQFF.

Only a few counts were recorded for this clone. V is TRBV4-2 and J is TRBJ2-3; 8 nucleotides line up with TRBD2. The junction had 17 bases not matched to a gene; V was cut back by 0 bases and J by 0 bases. The CDR3 has 21 amino acids. The germline CDR1 and CDR2 sequences are LGHNA and YNFKEQ. The CDR3 DNA reads TGTGCCAGCAGCCAAGATATCACGGGAGGGCAACTCGACCCGAGCACAGATACGCAGTATTTT. This sequence encodes CASSQDITGGQLDPSTDTQYF.

The chain is built from TRBV4-1 and TRBJ2-7; D perhaps matches TRBD2 (6 bases). Germline V CDR1 and CDR2: MGHRA, YSYEKL. The V and J ends lost 3 bases and 0 bases respectively, with 15 bases between them. The CDR3 length is 16 residues. CDR3 sequence: CASSHDGPGSSYEQYF. The CDR3 DNA follows: TGCGCCAGCAGCCATGATGGACCCGGGAGCTCCTACGAGCAGTACTTC.

Here the CDR3 DNA reads TGCGCCAGCAGAACAGACCAGATGGGCAGGCCGAACACTGAAGCTTTCTTT. Translating gives CASRTDQMGRPNTEAFF. The chain couples TRBV10-2 to TRBJ1-1; D not certain. The V end was cut by 6 bases, the J end by 1 base, with 21 bases between. Germline CDR1 is WSHSY and CDR2 is SAAADI. The CDR3 has 17 residues.

This chain's CDR3 is CASTASGRASEQYF. The DNA for the CDR3 is TGTGCCAGCACGGCTAGCGGGAGGGCCAGCGAGCAGTACTTC. The V and J genes are TRBV28 and TRBJ2-7, with 12 bases identical to TRBD2. Trimming removed 7 bases from V and 6 bases from J; junction bases left unmatched: 7. The germline gives CDR1 MDHEN, CDR2 SYDVKM. The length of the CDR3 is 14 residues.

This chain uses TRBV7-9 with TRBJ1-1; D uncertain. Germline CDR1 is SEHNR and CDR2 is FQNEAQ (reference sequence). This CDR3 is 12 amino acids long. V was cut by 6 bases and J by 0 bases, with 5 bases left in between. CDR3 protein: CASRLMNTEAFF. CDR3 sequence (DNA): TGTGCCAGCAGACTCATGAACACTGAAGCTTTCTTT. The full variable domain, its missing parts supplied by reference TRBV7-9 and TRBJ1-1, is DTGVSQNPRHKITKRGQNVTFRCDPISEHNRLYWYRQTLGQGPEFLTYFQNEAQLEKSRLLSDRFSAERPKGSFSTLEIQRTEQGDSAMYLCASRLMNTEAFFGQGTRLTVV.

The V gene is TRBV29-1, the J gene TRBJ1-1, with TRBD1 matching over 10 bases. The CDR3 has 12 residues. In germline, CDR1 is SQVTM, CDR2 ANQGSEA. The J segment lost 5 bases and the V segment lost 6 bases, leaving 3 bases of the junction unmatched. The DNA for the CDR3 is TGCAGCGTAGGACAGGGGGGAACTGAAGCTTTCTTT. Its translation is CSVGQGGTEAFF.

The chain employs TRBV6-4 and TRBJ1-1; D remains ambiguous. The germline V gene encodes CDR1 MRHNA and CDR2 SNTAGT. V lost 8 bases, J lost 0 bases, and 13 bases lay in between. The CDR3 is made up of 14 amino acids. CDR3 sequence: CASRQTGMNTEAFF. CDR3 bases: TGTGCCAGCCGCCAGACGGGGATGAACACTGAAGCTTTCTTT.

V usage is TRBV7-2 and J usage is TRBJ2-4, with TRBD2 matching 8 bases. The J segment lost 8 bases and the V segment lost 5 bases, leaving 5 bases of the junction unmatched. The CDR3 has 13 residues. Per germline, CDR1 SGHTA and CDR2 FQGNSA. The CDR3 DNA follows: TGTGCCAGCAGCATTAGCGGGATGGACATTCAGTACTTC. It translates to CASSISGMDIQYF.

The genes are TRBV30 and TRBJ1-1, with D perhaps TRBD1 (5 bases). CDR3 length: 13 residues. Germline V gene data show CDR1 as GTSNPN and CDR2 as SVGIG (reference sequence). Trimming stripped 2 bases from V and 1 base from J, with 8 bases between. CDR3 in DNA: TGTGCCTGGAGTCGCACAGGGAACACTGAAGCTTTCTTT. Amino acid sequence: CAWSRTGNTEAFF.

Here the CDR3 reads CSAGTGGGYTF. The DNA of the CDR3 is TGCAGTGCTGGGACAGGGGGTGGCTACACCTTC. V gene TRBV20-1 combines with J gene TRBJ1-2; TRBD1 matches 11 bases. Germline-derived CDR1 and CDR2 are DFQATT and SNEGSKA (reference sequence). The CDR3 sequence is 11 residues long. V shed 5 bases, J shed 7 bases, and the junction held 0 bases outside the gene matches.

This chain joins TRBV7-9 and TRBJ2-2; 7 bases are a match to TRBD2. Germline loops: CDR1 SEHNR, CDR2 FQNEAQ (reference sequence). CDR3 length: 14 amino acids. V was clipped by 5 bases and J by 6 bases; unmatched bases: 6. This CDR3 reads CASSPQGLPGELFF. The CDR3 bases are TGTGCCAGCAGCCCCCAGGGACTACCCGGGGAGCTGTTTTTT.

This chain connects TRBV15 to TRBJ2-2; D perhaps matches TRBD1 (6 bases). Germline CDR1 is LNHNV and CDR2 is YYDKDF (reference sequence). The CDR3 covers 17 residues. The V gene lost 1 base and the J gene lost 1 base, with 13 bases spanning the gap. The CDR3 nucleotides read TGTGCCACCAGCAGAGTGGGGACATCTATGAACACCGGGGAGCTGTTTTTT. It is translated as CATSRVGTSMNTGELFF.

The chain has TRBV5-1 and TRBJ2-4, with a weak D call TRBD2 (6 bases). V lost 4 bases and J 4 bases, leaving 15 bases between the germline ends. CDR1 is SGHRS, CDR2 YFSETQ, per germline. The CDR3 is 15 amino acids. CDR3 amino acids: CASSQNSGTKNIQYF. CDR3 DNA sequence: TGCGCCAGCAGCCAAAATTCCGGGACTAAAAACATTCAGTACTTC. The whole variable domain, remainder taken from reference TRBV5-1 and TRBJ2-4, is KAGVTQTPRYLIKTRGQQVTLSCSPISGHRSVSWYQQTPGQGLQFLFEYFSETQRNKGNFPGRFSGRQFSNSRSEMNVSTLELGDSALYLCASSQNSGTKNIQYFGAGTRLSVL.

V and J are TRBV5-4 and TRBJ2-7; 9 bases are a match to TRBD1. The germline V gene encodes CDR1 SGHNT and CDR2 YYREEE (reference sequence). CDR3 length: 15 residues. V lost 4 bases and J lost 3; bases outside the gene matches: 8. The CDR3 DNA sequence: TGTGCCAGCAGCCACGGCGACAGGGGGTTCTACGAGCAGTACTTC. This encodes CASSHGDRGFYEQYF. Supplemented by reference TRBV5-4 and TRBJ2-7, the full variable domain reads ETGVTQSPTHLIKTRGQQVTLRCSSQSGHNTVSWYQQALGQGPQFIFQYYREEENGRGNFPPRFSGLQFPNYSSELNVNALELDDSALYLCASSHGDRGFYEQYFGPGTRLTVT.

This clone appeared a few times. V gene TRBV9 combines with J gene TRBJ2-5; D remains unclear. The ends were cut back, 1 base at V and 11 bases at J, with 21 bases in the middle. There are 15 residues in the CDR3. Germline lookup yields CDR1 SGDLS and CDR2 YYNGEE. This CDR3 reads CASSVFAVVVRLQYF. The CDR3 nucleotides are TGTGCCAGCAGCGTATTTGCCGTCGTGGTCCGTCTACAGTACTTC.

The chain has TRBV19 and TRBJ2-3; 7 bases match TRBD1. Trimming at V came to 3 bases and at J to 1 base, leaving 1 base not matched to a gene. The CDR3 contains 14 residues. Germline V lookup: CDR1 LNHDA, CDR2 SQIVND (reference sequence). Here the CDR3 reads CASSMGTGTDTQYF. The CDR3 nucleotides read TGTGCCAGTAGTATGGGGACAGGCACAGATACGCAGTATTTT. Looking up the rest from reference TRBV19 and TRBJ2-3 gives the full variable domain: DGGITQSPKYLFRKEGQNVTLSCEQNLNHDAMYWYRQDPGQGLRLIYYSQIVNDFQKGDIAEGYSVSREKKESFPLTVTSAQKNPTAFYLCASSMGTGTDTQYFGPGTRLTVL.

There are a few counts of this clone. V usage is TRBV6-1 and J usage is TRBJ1-1; D is undetermined. Trimming shortened V by 5 bases and J by 6 bases, and 4 bases separated the two germline ends. Germline assignment: CDR1 MNHNS and CDR2 SASEGT. The CDR3 sequence is 10 residues long. The CDR3 reads CASSRSEAFF. Written as DNA, the CDR3 is TGTGCCAGCAGTCGGTCTGAAGCTTTCTTT.

The chain has TRBV7-8 and TRBJ2-4; 7 nucleotides match TRBD2. The CDR3 spans 19 residues. The V segment lost 1 base and the J segment 0 bases; nucleotides outside the gene matches: 12. CDR1 SGHVS and CDR2 FQNEAQ come from the germline V gene. The CDR3 DNA is TGTGCCAGCAGCTTAGAGAGGGAGGGAGGGATTTTAGCCAAAAACATTCAGTACTTC. Translation: CASSLEREGGILAKNIQYF.

This clone was detected a few times. The V call is TRBV28, the J call TRBJ2-3; 10 bases map to TRBD2. The CDR3 covers 15 residues. CDR1 is MDHEN, CDR2 SYDVKM, per germline. The V segment lost 5 bases and the J segment 0 bases; nucleotides outside the gene matches: 2. CDR3 coding DNA: TGTGCCAGCAGTGAACTAGCGGGGAGCACAGATACGCAGTATTTT. Translated: CASSELAGSTDTQYF.

CDR3 bases: TGTGCCAGCAGCCCCTCGAGACTCCCTACTTTCTACGAGCAGTACTTC. Its translation is CASSPSRLPTFYEQYF. This sequence joins TRBV5-4 and TRBJ2-5, with D unclear. With the DNA end fitting TRBJ2-7 better, the J assignment may be wrong. Germline CDR1 reads SGHNT; CDR2 reads YYREEE (reference sequence). CDR3 length equals 16 residues.

The chain has TRBV19 and TRBJ1-5; D unclear. Germline V gene sequence: CDR1 LNHDA, CDR2 SQIVND (reference sequence). The CDR3 contains 15 residues. Trimming took off 3 bases at V and 3 bases at J, with 12 bases between the two ends. DNA for the CDR3: TGTGCCAGTAGTATGTCAGACGGGGACAATCAGCCCCAGCATTTT. Translation gives CASSMSDGDNQPQHF. Together with reference TRBV19 and TRBJ1-5, the CDR3 gives the full variable domain: DGGITQSPKYLFRKEGQNVTLSCEQNLNHDAMYWYRQDPGQGLRLIYYSQIVNDFQKGDIAEGYSVSREKKESFPLTVTSAQKNPTAFYLCASSMSDGDNQPQHFGDGTRLSIL.

This clone was detected only once. The genes are TRBV2 and TRBJ2-2; 9 positions agree with TRBD1. V dropped 8 bases and J dropped 6; count of bases not matched to a gene: 7. CDR3 length: 14 residues. In germline, CDR1 is SNHLY, CDR2 FYNNEI. In DNA, the CDR3 is TGTGCCAGCGGGGACAGGGCGAGGCCCGGGGAGCTGTTTTTT. This encodes CASGDRARPGELFF.

The rearrangement links TRBV18 to TRBJ2-1; tentative D call: TRBD1 (5 bases). Germline CDR1 and CDR2: KGHSH and LQKENI. With 0 bases removed from V and 2 bases from J, the gap between germline ends came to 11 bases. The CDR3 has 16 amino acids. In nucleotides, the CDR3 is TGTGCCAGCTCACCACCGATGGCAGGGACCTACAATGAGCAGTTCTTC. It is translated as CASSPPMAGTYNEQFF.